This TCR beta chain was captured by sequencing in a study of CD8+ T cells in alopecia areata. Study-wide results and caveats: Scalp clonality, together with expanded CD8+ clones among the top 100, fell significantly with tofacitinib.

This CDR3 has 17 residues. Germline V gene lookup returns CDR1 MNHEY and CDR2 SMNVEV (reference sequence). Germline trimming cut 4 bases from V and 0 bases from J; bases unmatched to any gene: 11. RNA extraction and reverse transcription yielded cDNA as sequencing template. Repertoires were generated with immunoSEQ multiplex PCR, while TCRdb's copy carries only in-frame clones and drops some. The sample carries around 180,000 clones, less than 65% recorded once. Treatment here: oral pan-JAK inhibitor, 5-10 mg twice daily. For this clone: Antigen unknown.

The sequences come from CD4+ T cells sorted from blood, collected at week 24, from a patient treated with tofacitinib. The rearrangement uses TRBV27 and TRBJ1-1; 7 bases are a match to TRBD1. This sequence originates from a human donor with alopecia areata. The DNA of the CDR3 is TGTGCCAGCAGTTCCATCACAGGGGTCGGGTTGAACACTGAAGCTTTCTTT. It is translated as CASSSITGVGLNTEAFF.